These 27 T cell receptor beta chains share one sample of origin, sequenced in a study of post-analysis software for immune sequencing data. Findings and limits, study-wide: Four or five TRBV segments occurring more often in patients than controls included TRBV5-6, TRBV5-1 and TRBV20-1.

Their specific antigens are unknown. Unique molecular identifiers had been added to the TCR beta cDNA libraries. From the PCR reads, TCRdb called clonotypes with MiXCR, one entry per CDR3 protein. Of 750,000 to 900,000 distinct CDR3 sequences in the sample, 40% to 55% were seen once. The sample taken for sequencing was blood. The receptors were sampled from a girl aged 10 to 17 with multiple sclerosis.

The chain couples TRBV28 to TRBJ2-1, with D perhaps TRBD2 (6 bases). In germline, CDR1 is MDHEN, CDR2 SYDVKM. The V end lost 8 bases, the J end lost 5 bases, and 25 bases lay between the germline ends. CDR3 size: 17 residues. Here the CDR3 reads CASLAPPPGLHDNEQFF. The CDR3 bases are TGTGCCAGCTTAGCCCCACCACCGGGACTGCATGACAATGAGCAGTTCTTC. Filled out from reference TRBV28 and TRBJ2-1, the complete variable domain reads DVKVTQSSRYLVKRTGEKVFLECVQDMDHENMFWYRQDPGLGLRLIYFSYDVKMKEKGDIPEGYSVSREKKERFSLILESASTNQTSMYLCASLAPPPGLHDNEQFFGPGTRLTVL.

The chain employs TRBV20-1 and TRBJ2-5, with 11 positions matching TRBD2. J was trimmed by 7 bases and V by 2 bases; bases with no gene match: 6. Germline loops: CDR1 DFQATT, CDR2 SNEGSKA (reference sequence). The CDR3 loop spans 14 amino acids. In nucleotides, the CDR3 is TGCAGTGCTAGACGGATAGCGGGAGGGGGGACCCAGTACTTC. Its protein is CSARRIAGGGTQYF.

In this sample, this clonotype turned up a few times. This rearrangement joins TRBV6-5 to TRBJ1-4, with D unresolved. Germline CDR1 MNHEY, CDR2 SVGAGI. V was clipped by 2 bases and J by 10 bases, with 14 bases between them. CDR3 size: 14 residues. The CDR3 coding sequence is TGTGCCAGCAGTTACACGGACTCTAAGGGAAAACTGTTTTTT. Its protein is CASSYTDSKGKLFF.

The sample holds a few counts of this clonotype. The V and J genes are TRBV5-1 and TRBJ2-1, with 7 positions matching TRBD2. This CDR3 contains 15 residues. Germline-derived CDR1 and CDR2 are SGHRS and YFSETQ. With V trimmed by 5 bases and J by 8 bases, 13 bases remained unmatched. CDR3 in DNA: TGCGCCAGCAGTCCCCTGGGCGGGAGTGACCATGAGCAGTTCTTC. Translation: CASSPLGGSDHEQFF.

The V gene is TRBV4-1, the J gene TRBJ1-2; D possibly corresponds to TRBD1 (5 bases). V lost 0 bases to trimming and J lost 4 bases, with 21 bases between them. The CDR3 is 18 residues long. Germline CDR1 is MGHRA and CDR2 is YSYEKL. As DNA, the CDR3 is TGCGCCAGCAGCCAAGAAATGGGGACGGGCGGGAGAGGCTATGGCTACACCTTC. This translates into CASSQEMGTGGRGYGYTF.

The chain has TRBV14 and TRBJ2-7, with a weak D call TRBD2 (6 bases). CDR3 size: 15 residues. V lost 1 base to trimming and J lost 2 bases, with 12 bases between them. From germline, CDR1 is SGHDN and CDR2 FVKESK. The CDR3 here is CASSQAGETTYEQYF. The CDR3 DNA follows: TGTGCCAGCAGCCAAGCGGGAGAAACAACCTACGAGCAGTACTTC.

This clonotype was seen a few times. The chain recombines TRBV3-1 with TRBJ2-5; D call uncertain. The germline V gene encodes CDR1 LGHDT and CDR2 YNNKEL (reference sequence). The CDR3 consists of 14 residues. The V end was cut by 3 bases, the J end by 0 bases, with 8 bases between. CDR3 sequence (DNA): TGTGCCAGCAGCCAGATCGGGTACCAAGAGACCCAGTACTTC. This encodes CASSQIGYQETQYF.

J is TRBJ1-2 and V is TRBV6-6, with D perhaps matching TRBD1 (6 bases). Germline V lookup: CDR1 MNHNY, CDR2 SVGAGI (reference sequence). The CDR3 is 15 amino acids. V was clipped by 7 bases and J by 2 bases, with 17 bases between them. The DNA for the CDR3 is TGTGCCAGCATCAAAGGGGGGGCAGCCAACTATGGCTACACCTTC. Translated, it gives CASIKGGAANYGYTF.

The V and J genes are TRBV9 and TRBJ2-1; TRBD2 matches 7 bases. This CDR3 contains 15 residues. Germline V gene data show CDR1 as SGDLS and CDR2 as YYNGEE. The V gene end was trimmed by 0 bases and the J gene end by 8 bases; junction bases not matched to a gene: 8. The DNA for the CDR3 is TGTGCCAGCAGCGTAGATTTGGGGGAGGGCTATGAGCAGTTCTTC. Translation: CASSVDLGEGYEQFF.

The rearrangement joins TRBV7-2 to TRBJ1-4; possibly TRBD1 for D (5 bases). Trimming removed 1 base from V and 2 bases from J, with 11 bases in between. The CDR3 totals 16 residues. Germline assignment: CDR1 SGHTA and CDR2 FQGNSA. The DNA of the CDR3 is TGTGCCAGCAGCTTAGGAGGTGGGGGGACTAATGAAAAACTGTTTTTT. Translation gives CASSLGGGGTNEKLFF.

This chain joins TRBV4-1 and TRBJ2-5; TRBD2 aligns across 11 bases. The germline V gene encodes CDR1 MGHRA and CDR2 YSYEKL. The CDR3 length is 16 residues. Germline trimming cut 3 bases from V and 4 bases from J; bases unmatched to any gene: 7. DNA of the CDR3: TGCGCCAGCAGCCAGGGGACTAGCGGAATAGGAGAGACCCAGTACTTC. It specifies CASSQGTSGIGETQYF.

This chain links TRBV2 with TRBJ1-1; TRBD1 matches at 8 bases. V lost 8 bases, J lost 3 bases, and 11 bases stayed unmatched. This CDR3 contains 15 residues. CDR1 is SNHLY, CDR2 FYNNEI, per germline. CDR3 residues: CASPPGTGSYTEAFF. The CDR3 DNA follows: TGTGCCAGCCCCCCGGGGACAGGCAGTTACACTGAAGCTTTCTTT. The full variable domain, with the rest looked up from reference TRBV2 and TRBJ1-1, is EPEVTQTPSHQVTQMGQEVILRCVPISNHLYFYWYRQILGQKVEFLVSFYNNEISEKSEIFDDQFSVERPDGSNFTLKIRSTKLEDSAMYFCASPPGTGSYTEAFFGQGTRLTVV.

This rearrangement joins TRBV29-1 to TRBJ2-5; 7 nucleotides align to TRBD1. The CDR3 runs 19 residues. The V gene's germline CDR1 is SQVTM and CDR2 ANQGSEA. Trimming took 3 bases from V and 7 from J; bases not matched to a gene: 26. The CDR3 loop reads CSVEMRVLGQPEQEWTQYF. The CDR3 DNA is TGCAGCGTTGAGATGAGGGTATTGGGACAGCCGGAACAAGAGTGGACCCAGTACTTC. Combining the CDR3 with reference TRBV29-1 and TRBJ2-5 gives the whole variable domain SAVISQKPSRDICQRGTSLTIQCQVDSQVTMMFWYRQQPGQSLTLIATANQGSEATYESGFVIDKFPISRPNLTFSTLTVSNMSPEDSSIYLCSVEMRVLGQPEQEWTQYFGPGTRLLVL.

The chain uses TRBV20-1 and TRBJ2-7; D is uncertain. Trimming removed 0 bases at V and 7 bases at J, with 7 bases between. CDR1 and CDR2 (germline): DFQATT, SNEGSKA (reference sequence). This CDR3 contains 11 residues. In nucleotides, the CDR3 is TGCAGTGCTAGAGATGTTGGGGAGCAGTACTTC. Encoded protein: CSARDVGEQYF.

This clonotype occurred once. V and J are TRBV7-2 and TRBJ2-7, with no clear D. The germline gives CDR1 SGHTA, CDR2 FQGNSA. Between the trimmed V and J ends, which lost 5 bases and 6 bases, there was a span of 11 bases. The CDR3 has 12 amino acids. The CDR3 region is CASSAPFSEQYF. The DNA of the CDR3 is TGTGCCAGCAGCGCCCCCTTTTCCGAGCAGTACTTC.

This clonotype was counted only a few times. The chain combines TRBV10-3 with TRBJ1-2; TRBD1 agrees at 11 bases. Germline values: CDR1 ENHRY, CDR2 SYGVKD. Trimming removed 3 bases from V and 6 bases from J; junction bases left unmatched: 6. CDR3 length: 15 residues. As DNA, the CDR3 is TGTGCCATCAGTGACTCCGGACAGGGGGCCGATGGCTACACCTTC. Residues: CAISDSGQGADGYTF.

This clonotype was counted between two and nine times. This chain links TRBV15 with TRBJ2-7; no clear D gene. CDR1 is LNHNV and CDR2 is YYDKDF in the germline V gene (reference sequence). The length of the CDR3 is 15 residues. Trimming pared 7 bases from V and 5 bases from J, leaving 21 bases between. The CDR3 protein is CATTKSRATAHEQYF. As DNA, the CDR3 is TGTGCCACCACCAAAAGCCGAGCCACGGCCCACGAGCAGTACTTC.

This clonotype was recorded a few times. The rearrangement uses TRBV10-3 and TRBJ2-5, with D possibly TRBD1 on 5 matching bases. This CDR3 has 12 residues. Trimming cost V 11 bases and J 0 bases, with 10 bases left between them. Per the germline V gene, CDR1 is ENHRY and CDR2 is SYGVKD. The CDR3 region is CAALDNQETQYF. The DNA of the CDR3 is TGTGCCGCCCTGGACAACCAAGAGACCCAGTACTTC.

The chain combines TRBV12-3 or TRBV12-4 with TRBJ2-6; 8 bases map to TRBD2. There are 16 residues in the CDR3. V dropped 5 bases and J dropped 1; count of bases not matched to a gene: 4. CDR3 region: CASSPSGRSGANVLTF. The DNA of the CDR3 is TGTGCCAGCAGTCCAAGCGGGAGATCTGGGGCCAACGTCCTGACTTTC.

This chain connects TRBV24-1 to TRBJ2-3; 8 nucleotides match TRBD2. This CDR3 comprises 13 residues. Germline-derived CDR1 and CDR2 are KGHDR and SFDVKD. J gave up 3 bases and V 7 bases, and 2 bases lay outside the gene matches. For the CDR3, the DNA is TGTGCCACCAGGGCTAGCGGGACAGATACGCAGTATTTT. This gives the protein CATRASGTDTQYF.

This clonotype was counted only a few times. The chain couples TRBV20-1 to TRBJ1-2; D call uncertain. This CDR3 is built from 12 residues. Deletions cut 5 bases from V and 4 bases from J, with 11 bases between. CDR1 is DFQATT and CDR2 is SNEGSKA in the germline V gene (reference sequence). Written as DNA, the CDR3 is TGCAGTGCTTACACAGAGTCCTATGGCTACACCTTC. Protein: CSAYTESYGYTF.

This chain joins TRBV6-6 and TRBJ2-3, with TRBD2 matching over 10 bases. Trimming at V came to 5 bases and at J to 1 base, leaving 6 bases not matched to a gene. The CDR3 is made up of 16 amino acids. The germline gives CDR1 MNHNY, CDR2 SVGAGI (reference sequence). The CDR3 loop reads CASSDPSGRGTDTQYF. CDR3 DNA: TGTGCCAGCAGTGACCCAAGCGGGAGGGGCACAGATACGCAGTATTTT.

The rearrangement links TRBV20-1 to TRBJ2-1; 14 nucleotides agree with TRBD2. This CDR3 is built from 16 residues. CDR1 and CDR2 from the germline V gene are DFQATT and SNEGSKA (reference sequence). The V gene end was trimmed by 5 bases and the J gene end by 9 bases; junction bases not matched to a gene: 12. The CDR3 DNA is TGCAGTGCTCCTCCGGGACTAGCGGGAGATACGGGTGAGCAGTTCTTC. Its protein is CSAPPGLAGDTGEQFF.

The V and J genes are TRBV12-3 or TRBV12-4 and TRBJ2-5; D is possibly TRBD2 (8 bases). The end of the DNA is better explained by TRBJ2-7, so the J call may be wrong. The CDR3 spans 16 residues. CDR3 protein: CASSPEGGGLAHEQYF. DNA of the CDR3: TGTGCCAGCAGCCCAGAAGGGGGCGGACTAGCCCACGAGCAGTACTTC.

The V and J genes are TRBV19 and TRBJ2-7; D is possibly TRBD2 (6 bases). V lost 3 bases and J lost 0, with 9 bases in between. This CDR3 has 14 residues. Germline V gene lookup returns CDR1 LNHDA and CDR2 SQIVND (reference sequence). DNA of the CDR3: TGTGCCAGTAGTATCCAGACTAGCTCCTACGAGCAGTACTTC. Protein: CASSIQTSSYEQYF.

The J gene is TRBJ2-4, the V gene TRBV15; TRBD2 matches 8 bases. The closer fit of TRBJ2-7 to the DNA end suggests the J call may be wrong. Germline V CDR1 and CDR2: LNHNV, YYDKDF (reference sequence). This CDR3 region has 16 residues. CDR3 residues: CATSRDPLADPYEQYF. The CDR3 region has the DNA TGTGCCACCAGCAGAGATCCACTAGCGGACCCCTACGAGCAGTACTTC.

The chain uses TRBV27 and TRBJ1-2; no clear D. Trimming stripped 5 bases from V and 5 bases from J, with 12 bases between. This CDR3 has 13 amino acids. CDR1 and CDR2 (germline): MNHEY, SMNVEV (reference sequence). This CDR3 reads CASSQTPLYGYTF. In DNA form, the CDR3 reads TGTGCCAGCAGTCAGACACCTTTATATGGCTACACCTTC.